The clone carrying this T cell receptor beta chain was seen just once. CDR3 length: 12 amino acids. The germline gives CDR1 MNHEY, CDR2 SVGAGI. The ends were cut back, 5 bases at V and 7 bases at J, with 12 bases in the middle. This entry belongs to a study of early stage breast cancer tumors. The wider study: ER+/PR+/HER2- status applied to about 70% of the 16 invasive breast tumors.

The assay was immunoSEQ multiplex PCR, and TCRdb's table has in-frame clones only and misses some. The sample lists about 38,000 clones; roughly 70% were seen once. The chain uses TRBV6-5 and TRBJ2-7, with D perhaps given as TRBD1 or TRBD2 (5 bases each). This TCR was sampled from a person in their 60s with breast cancer. Material for sequencing was blood. The CDR3 DNA follows: TGTGCCAGCAGTGCCCGTTGGGGGGAGCAGTACTTC. It translates to CASSARWGEQYF.